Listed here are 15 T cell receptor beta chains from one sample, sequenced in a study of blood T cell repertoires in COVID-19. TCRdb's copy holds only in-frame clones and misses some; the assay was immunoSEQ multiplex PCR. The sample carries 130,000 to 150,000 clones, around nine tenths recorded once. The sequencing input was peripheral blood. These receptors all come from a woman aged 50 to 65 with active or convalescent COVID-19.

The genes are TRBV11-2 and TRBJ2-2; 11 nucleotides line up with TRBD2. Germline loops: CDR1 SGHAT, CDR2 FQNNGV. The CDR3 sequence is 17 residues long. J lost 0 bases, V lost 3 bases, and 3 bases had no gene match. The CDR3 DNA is TGTGCCAGCAGCTTTCTAGCGGGAGGTTCGAACACCGGGGAGCTGTTTTTT. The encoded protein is CASSFLAGGSNTGELFF.

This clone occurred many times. CDR3 sequence (DNA): TGTGCCACCGGAAGGGAGGCGGACACCGGGGAGCTGTTTTTT. It codes for CATGREADTGELFF. J is TRBJ2-2 and V is TRBV24-1; D is possibly TRBD2 (6 bases). Per the germline V gene, CDR1 is KGHDR and CDR2 is SFDVKD. The CDR3 extends over 14 amino acids. V dropped 9 bases and J dropped 3 bases, with 13 bases sitting between them.

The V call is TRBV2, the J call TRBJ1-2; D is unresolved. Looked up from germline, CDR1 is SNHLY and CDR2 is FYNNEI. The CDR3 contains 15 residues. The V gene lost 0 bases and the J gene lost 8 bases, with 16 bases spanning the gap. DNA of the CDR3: TGTGCCAGCAGTGAAGCGTTGGGAGGGTTTAAGGGCTACACCTTC. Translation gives CASSEALGGFKGYTF. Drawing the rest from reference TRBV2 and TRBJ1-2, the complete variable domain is EPEVTQTPSHQVTQMGQEVILRCVPISNHLYFYWYRQILGQKVEFLVSFYNNEISEKSEIFDDQFSVERPDGSNFTLKIRSTKLEDSAMYFCASSEALGGFKGYTFGSGTRLTVV.

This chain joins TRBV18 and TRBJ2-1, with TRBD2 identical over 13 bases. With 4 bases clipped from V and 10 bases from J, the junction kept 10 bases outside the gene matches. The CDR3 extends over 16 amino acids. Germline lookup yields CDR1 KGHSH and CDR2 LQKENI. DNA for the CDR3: TGTGCCAGCTCACTCTCCGGACTAGCGGGGGCCGGGGAGCAGTTCTTC. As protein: CASSLSGLAGAGEQFF. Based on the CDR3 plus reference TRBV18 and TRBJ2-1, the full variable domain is NAGVMQNPRHLVRRRGQEARLRCSPMKGHSHVYWYRQLPEEGLKFMVYLQKENIIDESGMPKERFSAEFPKEGPSILRIQQVVRGDSAAYFCASSLSGLAGAGEQFFGPGTRLTVL.

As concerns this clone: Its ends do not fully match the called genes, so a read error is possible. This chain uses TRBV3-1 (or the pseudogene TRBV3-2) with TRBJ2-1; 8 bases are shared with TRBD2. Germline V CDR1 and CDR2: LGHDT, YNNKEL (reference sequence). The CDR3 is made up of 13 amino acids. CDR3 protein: CASGQRERNEQFF. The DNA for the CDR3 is TGTGCCAGCGGCCAGCGGGAGCGAAATGAGCAGTTCTTC.

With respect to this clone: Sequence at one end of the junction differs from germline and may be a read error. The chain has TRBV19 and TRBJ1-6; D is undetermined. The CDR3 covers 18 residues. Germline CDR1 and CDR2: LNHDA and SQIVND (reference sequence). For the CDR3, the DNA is TGTGCCAGTAGGATAGGTCCCATTCGTATTGGCGGCCCCTCACCCCTCCACTTT. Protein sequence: CASRIGPIRIGGPSPLHF.

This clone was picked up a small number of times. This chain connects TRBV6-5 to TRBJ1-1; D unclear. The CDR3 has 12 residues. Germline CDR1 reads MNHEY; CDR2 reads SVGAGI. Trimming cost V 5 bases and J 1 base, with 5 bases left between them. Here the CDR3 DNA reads TGTGCCAGCAGTCCCCGGAACACTGAAGCTTTCTTT. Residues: CASSPRNTEAFF.

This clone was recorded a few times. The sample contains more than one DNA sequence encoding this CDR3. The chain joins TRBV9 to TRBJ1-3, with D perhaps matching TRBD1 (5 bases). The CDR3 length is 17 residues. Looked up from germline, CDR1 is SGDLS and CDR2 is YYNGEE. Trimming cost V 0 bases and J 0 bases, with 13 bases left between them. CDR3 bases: TGTGCCAGCAGCGTAGCTAGCGAGGGGCGCTCTGGAAACACCATATATTTT. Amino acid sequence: CASSVASEGRSGNTIYF.

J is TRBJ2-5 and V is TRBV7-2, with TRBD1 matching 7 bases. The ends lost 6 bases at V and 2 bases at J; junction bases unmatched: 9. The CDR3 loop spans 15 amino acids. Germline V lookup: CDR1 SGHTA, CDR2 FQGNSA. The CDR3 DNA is TGTGCCAGCAGAGTGATGGGACAGCAACAAGAGACCCAGTACTTC. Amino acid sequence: CASRVMGQQQETQYF.

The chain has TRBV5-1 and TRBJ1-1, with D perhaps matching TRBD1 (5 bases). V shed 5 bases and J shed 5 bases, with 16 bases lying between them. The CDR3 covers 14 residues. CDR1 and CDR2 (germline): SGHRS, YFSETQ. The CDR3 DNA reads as TGCGCCAGCAGATGGGGAGGGGTCGGAACTGAAGCTTTCTTT. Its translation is CASRWGGVGTEAFF.

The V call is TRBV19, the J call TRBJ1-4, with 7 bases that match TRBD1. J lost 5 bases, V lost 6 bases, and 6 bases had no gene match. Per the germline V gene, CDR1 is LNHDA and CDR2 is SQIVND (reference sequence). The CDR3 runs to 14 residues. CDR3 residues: CASRPDRANEKLFF. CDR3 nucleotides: TGTGCCAGTAGACCCGACAGGGCGAATGAAAAACTGTTTTTT.

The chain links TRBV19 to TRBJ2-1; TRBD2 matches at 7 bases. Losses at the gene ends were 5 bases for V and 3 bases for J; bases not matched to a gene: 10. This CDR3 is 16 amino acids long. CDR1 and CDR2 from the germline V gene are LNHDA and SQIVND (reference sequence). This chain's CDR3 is CASSPHGAGLYNEQFF. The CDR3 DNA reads TGTGCCAGTAGTCCCCACGGAGCGGGGCTCTACAATGAGCAGTTCTTC.

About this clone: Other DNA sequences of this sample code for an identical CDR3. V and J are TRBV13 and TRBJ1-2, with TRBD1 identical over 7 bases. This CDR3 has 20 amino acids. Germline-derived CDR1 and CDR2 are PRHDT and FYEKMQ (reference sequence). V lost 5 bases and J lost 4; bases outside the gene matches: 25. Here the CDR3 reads CASSPNPPGQVNKDLYGYTF. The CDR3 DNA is TGTGCCAGCAGCCCAAACCCTCCAGGACAGGTTAACAAAGACCTCTATGGCTACACCTTC.

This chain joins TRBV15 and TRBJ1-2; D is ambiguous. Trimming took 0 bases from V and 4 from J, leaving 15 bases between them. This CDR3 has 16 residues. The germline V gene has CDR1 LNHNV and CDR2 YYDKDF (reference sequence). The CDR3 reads CATSRDLGRGTYGYTF. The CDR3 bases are TGTGCCACCAGCAGAGATCTAGGGCGGGGTACCTATGGCTACACCTTC. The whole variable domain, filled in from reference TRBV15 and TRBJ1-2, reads DAMVIQNPRYQVTQFGKPVTLSCSQTLNHNVMYWYQQKSSQAPKLLFHYYDKDFNNEADTPDNFQSRRPNTSFCFLDIRSPGLGDTAMYLCATSRDLGRGTYGYTFGSGTRLTVV.

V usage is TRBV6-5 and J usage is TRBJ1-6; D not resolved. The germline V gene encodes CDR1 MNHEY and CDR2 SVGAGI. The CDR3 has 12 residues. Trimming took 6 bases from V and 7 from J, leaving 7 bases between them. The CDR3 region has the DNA TGTGCCAGCAGGGGCCAGAATTCACCCCTCCACTTT. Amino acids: CASRGQNSPLHF.